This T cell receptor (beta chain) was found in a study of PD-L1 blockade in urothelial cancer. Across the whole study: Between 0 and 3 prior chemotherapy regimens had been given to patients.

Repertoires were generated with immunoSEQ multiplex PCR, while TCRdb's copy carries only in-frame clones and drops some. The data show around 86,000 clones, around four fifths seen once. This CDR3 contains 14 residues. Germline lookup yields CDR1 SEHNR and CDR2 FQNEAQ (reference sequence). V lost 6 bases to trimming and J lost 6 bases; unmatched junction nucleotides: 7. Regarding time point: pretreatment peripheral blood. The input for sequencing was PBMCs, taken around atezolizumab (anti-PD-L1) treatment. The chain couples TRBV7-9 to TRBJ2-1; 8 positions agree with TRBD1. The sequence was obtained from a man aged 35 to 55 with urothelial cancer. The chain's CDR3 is CASRPLTGGNEQFF. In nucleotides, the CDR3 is TGTGCCAGCAGACCCCTAACAGGGGGCAATGAGCAGTTCTTC.